This is a list of T cell receptor beta chains from one sample in a study of T cell responses to AZD1222 COVID-19 vaccine. Sequencing used immunoSEQ multiplex PCR; TCRdb keeps in-frame clones, though not all of them. The data hold 75,000 to 100,000 clones, with around 90% observed a single time. The sequencing here drew on peripheral blood, taken on day 0 of AZD1222 vaccination. The source is an adult in good health. Each CDR3 is given with its conserved first and last residue. The D gene is left open where the match is weak. Some rows have no size entry. The others give once, few or many, or a class for an expanded clone.

v_call	clone_size	j_call	d_call	cdr3_nt	cdr3_aa
TRBV28	.	TRBJ2-7	TRBD2	TGTGCCAGCAGGAGCGGGAGCCTCTACGAGCAGTACTTC	CASRSGSLYEQYF
TRBV19	.	TRBJ1-5	.	TGTGCCAGTAGTATAACGCAGGAGGGCAATCAGCCCCAGCATTTT	CASSITQEGNQPQHF
TRBV6-4	.	TRBJ1-6	.	TGTGCCAGCAGCGAGAAGGGCCGGGGCTCACCCCTCCACTTT	CASSEKGRGSPLHF
TRBV6-1	once	TRBJ2-2	.	TGTGCCAGCAGTGAAGCGGGGTTCGGGGAGCTGTTTTTT	CASSEAGFGELFF
TRBV27	.	TRBJ2-1	TRBD2	TGTGCCAGCAGTTTATGGAGCGGGACCTCGAATGAGCAGTTCTTC	CASSLWSGTSNEQFF
TRBV4-1	.	TRBJ1-6	.	TGCGCCAGCAGCCCAAACGATCCGCCCCTCCACTTT	CASSPNDPPLHF
TRBV30	once	TRBJ1-4	.	TGTGCCTGGAGTGTAAACTCAGCAACTAATGAAAAACTGTTTTTT	CAWSVNSATNEKLFF
TRBV24-1	.	TRBJ2-5	TRBD1	TGTGCCACCAGTGATATGATAACAGGGGAGCATTGGGAGACCCAGTACTTC	CATSDMITGEHWETQYF
TRBV6-2/TRBV6-3	few	TRBJ1-1	.	TGTGCCAGCAGTCCGGTTCTCCCCACTGAAGCTTTCTTT	CASSPVLPTEAFF
TRBV19	.	TRBJ2-1	.	TGTGCCAGTAGTATGAAACGGGCAGATGAGCAGTTCTTC	CASSMKRADEQFF
TRBV7-2	.	TRBJ1-2	.	TGTGCCAGCAGCACCCCCCTCAGGGTGGACGGCTACACCTTC	CASSTPLRVDGYTF
TRBV27	.	TRBJ2-7	.	TGTGCCAGCAGTTCCAACTACGAGCAGTACTTC	CASSSNYEQYF
TRBV28	.	TRBJ1-5	.	TGTGCCAGCAGTTTGTGGGGGAATAGCAATCAGCCCCAGCATTTT	CASSLWGNSNQPQHF
TRBV7-9	.	TRBJ2-5	TRBD2	TGTGCCAGCAGCTTAGGAGCGGGAGTATCAGAGACCCAGTACTTC	CASSLGAGVSETQYF